This is a list of T cell receptor beta chains from one sample in a study of shared clonotypes between healthy human individuals. Profiling relied on immunoSEQ multiplex PCR, and the TCRdb table lists in-frame clones only, not all of them. The sample yields a few million clones, 90% to 95% seen once. Sequenced sample: naive CD4+ T cells sorted from blood. All receptors derive from a man aged 18 to 35 in good health. The CDR3 runs from the conserved cysteine through the conserved F or W. D genes are given only for firm matches. Size is stated for part of the rows, as once, few or many counts, or as a class when the clone is expanded.

D gene	clone size	J gene	V gene	CDR3 protein	CDR3 DNA
.	.	TRBJ1-5	TRBV30	CAWTLGSSNQPQHF	TGTGCCTGGACGTTGGGATCCAGCAATCAGCCCCAGCATTTT
TRBD1	.	TRBJ2-2	TRBV19	CASSRTPGQGSTGELFF	TGTGCCAGTAGTCGAACCCCGGGACAGGGGAGTACCGGGGAGCTGTTTTTT
.	.	TRBJ2-7	TRBV6-5	CASSPGPTYEQYF	TGTGCCAGCAGCCCGGGTCCCACCTACGAGCAGTACTTC
.	.	TRBJ2-7	TRBV5-1	CASSPGTLNYEQYF	TGCGCCAGCAGCCCAGGGACCTTGAACTACGAGCAGTACTTC
TRBD1	.	TRBJ1-1	TRBV5-1	CASSTRTGGTDTEAFF	TGCGCCAGCAGCACCCGGACAGGAGGAACGGACACTGAAGCTTTCTTT
.	.	TRBJ1-1	TRBV28	CASTRGGRNTEAFF	TGTGCCAGCACCCGAGGAGGGAGGAACACTGAAGCTTTCTTT
TRBD1	.	TRBJ1-1	TRBV10-3	CAISGRQGPPDTEAFF	TGTGCCATCAGTGGGCGACAGGGTCCGCCGGACACTGAAGCTTTCTTT
TRBD2	.	TRBJ2-1	TRBV7-2	CASSPGGGSNEQFF	TGTGCCAGCAGCCCCGGCGGCGGGAGTAATGAGCAGTTCTTC
.	.	TRBJ1-3	TRBV7-6	CASSPALGGFSGNTIYF	TGTGCCAGCAGCCCGGCGCTCGGGGGTTTCTCTGGAAACACCATATATTTT
.	.	TRBJ1-2	TRBV29-1	CSVERQVVAGYTF	TGCAGCGTTGAGCGGCAGGTGGTGGCTGGCTACACCTTC
.	.	TRBJ1-6	TRBV19	CASSVQADNSPLHF	TGTGCCAGTAGTGTACAGGCGGATAATTCACCCCTCCACTTT
.	.	TRBJ2-7	TRBV10-3	CAISEGLTQPREQYF	TGTGCCATCAGTGAGGGTCTAACGCAACCGAGAGAGCAGTACTTC
TRBD1	.	TRBJ2-3	TRBV5-4	CASSKGQKDTQYF	TGTGCCAGCAGCAAGGGACAGAAAGATACGCAGTATTTT
TRBD1	.	TRBJ2-5	TRBV11-2	CASKTGGKETQYF	TGTGCCAGTAAAACAGGGGGCAAAGAGACCCAGTACTTC
TRBD1	.	TRBJ2-2	TRBV5-1	CASSLRTGGVIGELFF	TGCGCCAGCAGCTTGAGGACAGGGGGCGTGATCGGGGAGCTGTTTTTT
.	.	TRBJ2-7	TRBV5-6	CASHMRPVAYEQYF	TGTGCCAGCCATATGAGGCCCGTGGCCTACGAGCAGTACTTC
.	.	TRBJ2-7	TRBV5-6	CASSTGPYEQYF	TGTGCCAGCAGCACCGGACCTTACGAGCAGTACTTC
TRBD1	.	TRBJ2-7	TRBV29-1	CSVGTGPYEQYF	TGCAGCGTCGGGACAGGGCCCTACGAGCAGTACTTC
TRBD1	.	TRBJ2-1	TRBV19	CASSPGTATNEQFF	TGTGCCAGTAGTCCCGGGACAGCTACCAATGAGCAGTTCTTC
TRBD2	once	TRBJ2-5	TRBV5-4	CASSGGSSGVQETQYF	TGTGCCAGCAGCGGGGGGTCTAGCGGGGTACAAGAGACCCAGTACTTC
.	.	TRBJ1-6	TRBV2	CASSEAYTVGSSPLHF	TGTGCCAGCAGTGAAGCATATACAGTAGGAAGCTCACCCCTCCACTTT
TRBD2	few	TRBJ2-7	TRBV9	CASSPRGGGRSSEQYF	TGTGCCAGCAGCCCCCGTGGAGGCGGGAGGTCGTCAGAGCAGTACTTC
TRBD1	.	TRBJ2-2	TRBV19	CASSVLSGGSGGELFF	TGTGCCAGTAGTGTCTTGTCAGGGGGCTCGGGTGGGGAGCTGTTTTTT
TRBD1	.	TRBJ2-5	TRBV5-6	CASSSDRLVASKTQYF	TGTGCCAGCAGCTCGGACAGGCTCGTCGCGTCGAAGACCCAGTACTTC
.	.	TRBJ2-5	TRBV5-4	CASSLGWGADQETQYF	TGTGCCAGCAGCTTGGGATGGGGAGCTGACCAAGAGACCCAGTACTTC
TRBD2	.	TRBJ2-5	TRBV4-3	CASRPEAGGTQETQYF	TGCGCCAGCAGACCAGAAGCGGGAGGAACCCAAGAGACCCAGTACTTC
.	once	TRBJ2-1	TRBV10-3	CAISAIEDEQFF	TGTGCCATCAGTGCAATCGAGGATGAGCAGTTCTTC
.	.	TRBJ1-1	TRBV11-2	CASSSPRRAEAFF	TGTGCCAGCAGCTCCCCACGAAGGGCTGAAGCTTTCTTT
.	.	TRBJ2-7	TRBV2	CASSVGGPSYEQYF	TGTGCCAGCAGCGTTGGGGGGCCCTCCTACGAGCAGTACTTC
.	.	TRBJ2-7	TRBV30	CAWSQGYEQYF	TGTGCCTGGAGCCAGGGCTACGAGCAGTACTTC
TRBD2	.	TRBJ2-3	TRBV28	CASSLLGLAGPTDTQYF	TGTGCCAGCAGTTTATTAGGACTAGCGGGGCCCACAGATACGCAGTATTTT
TRBD2	.	TRBJ2-3	TRBV7-9	CASSSLAGLSTDTQYF	TGTGCCAGCAGCTCCCTAGCGGGTCTTAGCACAGATACGCAGTATTTT
.	.	TRBJ1-5	TRBV25-1	CASSEQGRQPQHF	TGTGCCAGCAGTGAACAGGGTCGGCAGCCCCAGCATTTT
.	.	TRBJ1-2	TRBV30	CAWSVGRASGYGYTF	TGTGCCTGGAGTGTAGGCAGGGCAAGTGGCTATGGCTACACCTTC
TRBD2	.	TRBJ2-2	TRBV2	CASSEIAGGPTGELFF	TGTGCCAGCAGTGAAATAGCGGGGGGGCCGACCGGGGAGCTGTTTTTT
TRBD2	.	TRBJ2-3	TRBV2	CASSEARAGGTDTQYF	TGTGCCAGCAGTGAAGCTAGAGCGGGGGGCACAGATACGCAGTATTTT
TRBD1	.	TRBJ2-2	TRBV7-3	CASSLQGAGELFF	TGTGCCAGCAGCCTACAGGGGGCCGGGGAGCTGTTTTTT
.	.	TRBJ2-1	TRBV30	CAWSVRWGPYNEQFF	TGTGCCTGGAGTGTACGGTGGGGGCCCTACAATGAGCAGTTCTTC
TRBD2	.	TRBJ2-5	TRBV11-3	CASSASGGLQETQYF	TGTGCCAGCAGCGCTAGCGGGGGGCTGCAAGAGACCCAGTACTTC
TRBD1	.	TRBJ2-5	TRBV30	CAWGDRGGETQYF	TGTGCCTGGGGGGACAGGGGAGGAGAGACCCAGTACTTC
.	.	TRBJ2-7	TRBV5-4	CASSFSDTSYEQYF	TGTGCCAGCAGCTTTTCGGACACTTCCTACGAGCAGTACTTC
.	.	TRBJ2-2	TRBV2	CASSEVAGNTGELFF	TGTGCCAGCAGTGAGGTGGCGGGTAACACCGGGGAGCTGTTTTTT